The clone carrying this TCR beta chain was counted at least ten times. Its antigen is as yet unknown. The J segment lost 3 bases and the V segment lost 4 bases, leaving 2 bases of the junction unmatched. Germline CDR1 reads SGHTA; CDR2 reads FQGNSA. The CDR3 sequence is 15 residues long. Using RNA template, CDR3s of TCR alpha and beta were amplified with iRepertoire arm-PCR. For one-step reverse transcription and amplification, 100-400 ng of tissue mRNA or PBMC total RNA was used. TCRdb reprocessed the multiplex PCR reads via MiXCR and lists one record per CDR3 protein. The top ten hold more than 30% of the sample, which has around 93,000 distinct CDR3 sequences, around 42% seen once. This record comes from a study of glioma-infiltrating T cells. Study observations and caveats: Non-neoplastic patients had below-expected tissue-blood divergence, while all gliomas exceeded expectation. Tissue and blood shared very few CDR3 sequences.

The gene calls are TRBV7-2 and TRBJ1-6, with 8 bases aligning to TRBD1. Sequencing was done on a sample of glioma tissue, nonneoplastic brain tissue, or PBMCs (not recorded which). This TCR was sampled from a human donor with low-grade glioma or glioblastoma, undergoing nonglioma brain surgery, or in good health (not recorded which). The CDR3: CASSYDRGYNSPLHF. The DNA of the CDR3 is TGTGCCAGCAGCTACGACAGGGGCTATAATTCACCCCTCCACTTT. Supplemented by reference TRBV7-2 and TRBJ1-6, the full variable domain reads GAGVSQSPSNKVTEKGKDVELRCDPISGHTALYWYRQSLGQGLEFLIYFQGNSAPDKSGLPSDRFSAERTGGSVSTLTIQRTQQEDSAVYLCASSYDRGYNSPLHFGNGTRLTVT.